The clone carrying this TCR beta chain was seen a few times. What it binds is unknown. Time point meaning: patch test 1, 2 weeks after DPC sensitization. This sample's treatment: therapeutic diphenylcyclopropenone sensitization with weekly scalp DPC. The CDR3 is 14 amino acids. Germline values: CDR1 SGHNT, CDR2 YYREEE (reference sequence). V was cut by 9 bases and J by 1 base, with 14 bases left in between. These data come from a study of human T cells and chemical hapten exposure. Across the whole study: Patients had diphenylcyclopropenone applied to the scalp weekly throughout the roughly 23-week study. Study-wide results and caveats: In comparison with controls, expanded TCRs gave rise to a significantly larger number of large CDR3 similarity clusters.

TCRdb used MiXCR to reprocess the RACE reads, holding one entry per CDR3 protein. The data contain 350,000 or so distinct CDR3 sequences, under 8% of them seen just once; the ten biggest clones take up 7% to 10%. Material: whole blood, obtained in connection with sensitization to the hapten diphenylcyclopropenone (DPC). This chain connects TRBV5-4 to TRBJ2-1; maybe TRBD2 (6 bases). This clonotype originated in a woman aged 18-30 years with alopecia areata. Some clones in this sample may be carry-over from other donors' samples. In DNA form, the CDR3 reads TGTGCCACGATGCGGGAACCTTCCTACAATGAGCAGTTCTTC. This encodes CATMREPSYNEQFF.